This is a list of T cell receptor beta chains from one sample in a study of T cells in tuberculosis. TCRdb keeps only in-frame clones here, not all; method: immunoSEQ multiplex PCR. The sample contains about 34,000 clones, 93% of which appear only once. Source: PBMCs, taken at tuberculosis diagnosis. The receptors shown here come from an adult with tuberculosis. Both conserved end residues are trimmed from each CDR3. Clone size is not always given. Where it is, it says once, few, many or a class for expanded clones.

cdr3_aa: ASSAWASGLTGELF
clone_size: .
v_call: TRBV2
j_call: TRBJ2-2

cdr3_aa: AWAERGPGYT
clone_size: .
v_call: TRBV30
j_call: TRBJ1-2

cdr3_aa: SVVPGQGASYGYT
clone_size: .
v_call: TRBV29-1
j_call: TRBJ1-2

cdr3_aa: ASSKGDRASYT
clone_size: .
v_call: TRBV28
j_call: TRBJ1-2

cdr3_aa: ASSLTSGGTDTQY
clone_size: .
v_call: TRBV5-1
j_call: TRBJ2-3

cdr3_aa: ASSAGQGLVAGELF
clone_size: .
v_call: TRBV9
j_call: TRBJ2-2

cdr3_aa: ASSRGQDNSPLH
clone_size: few
v_call: TRBV4-2
j_call: TRBJ1-6

cdr3_aa: ASSGQGRLAF
clone_size: .
v_call: TRBV6-1
j_call: TRBJ1-1

cdr3_aa: SVGGPRGYT
clone_size: .
v_call: TRBV29-1
j_call: TRBJ1-2

cdr3_aa: ASSGEGVVRGYT
clone_size: .
v_call: TRBV7-2
j_call: TRBJ1-2

cdr3_aa: ASSMGTVNTEAF
clone_size: once
v_call: TRBV19
j_call: TRBJ1-1

cdr3_aa: ASSPGQGSAEQF
clone_size: once
v_call: TRBV7-2
j_call: TRBJ2-1

cdr3_aa: AWSVDGWSRTSGRKANYNEQF
clone_size: few
v_call: TRBV30
j_call: TRBJ2-1

cdr3_aa: ASSRLAGHRDTQY
clone_size: .
v_call: TRBV6-1
j_call: TRBJ2-3

cdr3_aa: ASSIADSGTEAF
clone_size: .
v_call: TRBV19
j_call: TRBJ1-1

cdr3_aa: ASSSGTGTNSPLH
clone_size: .
v_call: TRBV5-6
j_call: TRBJ1-6

cdr3_aa: ASRGERNEQF
clone_size: .
v_call: TRBV10-2
j_call: TRBJ2-1

cdr3_aa: ASSRTSGGDGTQY
clone_size: .
v_call: TRBV2
j_call: TRBJ2-5

cdr3_aa: ASSDHRTGAYEQY
clone_size: .
v_call: TRBV2
j_call: TRBJ2-7

cdr3_aa: ASSQDQTAGNQPQH
clone_size: .
v_call: TRBV4-1
j_call: TRBJ1-5

cdr3_aa: ASSRVDTEAF
clone_size: .
v_call: TRBV18
j_call: TRBJ1-1

cdr3_aa: ASRPPRETQY
clone_size: .
v_call: TRBV6-6
j_call: TRBJ2-5

cdr3_aa: ASSLMAPSEQF
clone_size: .
v_call: TRBV5-1
j_call: TRBJ2-1

cdr3_aa: ASSLGTGFREQY
clone_size: .
v_call: TRBV7-2
j_call: TRBJ2-7

cdr3_aa: AWSVGAGDLDTQY
clone_size: .
v_call: TRBV30
j_call: TRBJ2-3

cdr3_aa: ASSLRETIRNEKLF
clone_size: once
v_call: TRBV5-6
j_call: TRBJ1-4

cdr3_aa: ASSRDRGSYEQY
clone_size: .
v_call: TRBV5-1
j_call: TRBJ2-7

cdr3_aa: ASSRRTGSNQPQH
clone_size: .
v_call: TRBV6-6
j_call: TRBJ1-5